The clone carrying this T cell receptor beta chain was found a few times. The antigen remains unidentified. V gave up 5 bases and J gave up 1 base, with 14 bases separating them. Germline values: CDR1 MNHEY, CDR2 SVGAGI. The length of the CDR3 is 15 residues. The study ran its PCR with 60 Vbeta and 13 Jbeta primers. Source study methods: Some 80 million unique TCR beta chains, roughly 11 million shared, were counted in a later analysis. Produced via immunoSEQ multiplex PCR; TCRdb's table is partial and in-frame only. That table gives V, J and clone size, and the DNA gave D and trimming. The table includes 100,000 to 150,000 clones, 15% to 20% detected once. The data are from a study of cytomegalovirus exposure and HLA in healthy donors. Study results and caveats: Near-uniform donor sequencing depth was presumed by presence/absence analyses.

The receptor was isolated from a female donor in good health and CMV-seropositive. V and J are TRBV6-5 and TRBJ1-1; D might be TRBD1 (6 bases). The source material was PBMCs. The CDR3 spells CASSKVGQTNTEAFF. CDR3 in DNA: TGTGCCAGCAGTAAAGTAGGACAGACGAACACTGAAGCTTTCTTT.